This T cell receptor (beta chain) was sequenced in a study of CD8+ T cells in alopecia areata. Study results and limitations: Tofacitinib significantly decreased scalp clonality and expanded CD8+ clones among top 100.

Treatment of the sample: oral pan-JAK inhibitor, 5-10 mg twice daily. PBMCs, the starting material, were the source of sorted CD4+ and CD8+ T cells. Regarding this clone: The antigen is not known.

With 0 bases clipped from V and 5 bases from J, the junction kept 8 bases outside the gene matches. This CDR3 contains 16 residues. The germline gives CDR1 GTSNPN, CDR2 SVGIG (reference sequence). In each case, RNA was isolated and then reverse transcribed into cDNA as the sequencing template. The table came from immunoSEQ multiplex PCR; TCRdb's copy has only in-frame clones and leaves some out. The sample has approximately 200,000 clones; 55% to 75% are singletons. The clonotype originates from a human donor with alopecia areata. The material sequenced was CD4+ T cells sorted from blood, taken at week 24, from a patient treated with tofacitinib. This chain uses TRBV30 with TRBJ2-5, with 11 bases that match TRBD2. CDR3 sequence reads: CAWSVLLSGRGETQYF. CDR3 DNA: TGTGCCTGGAGTGTCCTCCTTAGCGGGAGGGGTGAGACCCAGTACTTC. Variable domain in full (rest from reference TRBV30 and TRBJ2-5): SQTIHQWPATLVQPVGSPLSLECTVEGTSNPNLYWYRQAAGRGLQLLFYSVGIGQISSEVPQNLSASRPQDRQFILSSKKLLLSDSGFYLCAWSVLLSGRGETQYFGPGTRLLVL.